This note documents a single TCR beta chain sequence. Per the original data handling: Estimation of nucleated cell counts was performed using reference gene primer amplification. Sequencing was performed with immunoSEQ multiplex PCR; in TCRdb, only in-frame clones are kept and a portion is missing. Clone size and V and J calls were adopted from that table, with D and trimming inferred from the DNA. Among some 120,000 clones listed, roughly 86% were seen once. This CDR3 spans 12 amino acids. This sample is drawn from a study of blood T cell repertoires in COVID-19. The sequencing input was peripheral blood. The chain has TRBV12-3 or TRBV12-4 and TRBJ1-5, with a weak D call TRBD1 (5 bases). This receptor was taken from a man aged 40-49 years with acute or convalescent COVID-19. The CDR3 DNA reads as TGTGCTTCATCAGGGAGCAATCAGCCCCAGCATTTT. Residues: CASSGSNQPQHF.